The 7 T cell receptor beta chains below were found in one sample sequenced in a study of T cell repertoires in cytomegalovirus infection. These receptors have no known antigen. Using its own MiXCR run on the reads, TCRdb lists one record per CDR3 protein. The sample contains about 20,000 distinct CDR3 sequences, about 39% of which appear only once. The input for sequencing was CD8+ T cells from cultured PBMCs, taken from culture after CMV antigen stimulation. These receptors were taken from a human donor in good health (CMV status not recorded). Some clones in this sample may be carry-over from other donors' samples.

J is TRBJ1-1 and V is TRBV7-2; tentative D call: TRBD1 (5 bases). V dropped 4 bases and J dropped 3 bases, with 15 bases sitting between them. There are 15 residues in the CDR3. CDR1 is SGHTA and CDR2 is FQGNSA in the germline V gene. The CDR3 reads CASSSPGGAYTEAFF. The CDR3 DNA is TGTGCCAGCAGCTCCCCGGGCGGGGCTTACACTGAAGCTTTCTTT.

The chain employs TRBV27 and TRBJ2-5; weak D call: TRBD1 (5 bases). This CDR3 region has 14 residues. Trimming cost V 0 bases and J 5 bases, with 10 bases left between them. CDR1 is MNHEY, CDR2 SMNVEV, per germline (reference sequence). CDR3 sequence: CASSLSRQGETQYF. In nucleotides, the CDR3 is TGTGCCAGCAGTTTATCGAGGCAGGGTGAGACCCAGTACTTC.

The genes are TRBV7-2 and TRBJ2-7; D call uncertain. The V gene lost 5 bases and the J gene lost 2 bases, with 16 bases spanning the gap. Germline CDR1 SGHTA, CDR2 FQGNSA. This CDR3 has 15 residues. This CDR3 reads CASSPGGVVAYEQYF. DNA of the CDR3: TGTGCCAGCAGCCCAGGTGGGGTCGTCGCCTACGAGCAGTACTTC.

The chain joins TRBV20-1 to TRBJ1-2; 10 bases line up with TRBD1. This CDR3 contains 15 residues. With V trimmed by 6 bases and J by 8 bases, 15 bases remained unmatched. Germline loops: CDR1 DFQATT, CDR2 SNEGSKA (reference sequence). The CDR3 sequence: CSAPRGTGQGKGYTF. CDR3 nucleotides: TGCAGTGCCCCGAGGGGAACGGGACAGGGGAAAGGCTACACCTTC.

Comments on this clonotype: A much larger clone sits a single nucleotide away, making a read error possible. The V and J genes are TRBV4-1 and TRBJ2-2; 7 nucleotides match TRBD2. Germline V CDR1 and CDR2: MGHRA, YSYEKL. The CDR3 contains 12 residues. The CDR3 region is CASSHTGREQFF. The CDR3 DNA reads as TGCGCCAGCAGCCATACTGGGAGGGAGCAGTTTTTT.

At least ten counts were recorded for this clonotype. This chain links TRBV12-3 or TRBV12-4 with TRBJ1-6; no clear D gene. Trimming took off 1 base at V and 10 bases at J, with 14 bases between the two ends. The CDR3 totals 15 residues. This CDR3 reads CASSLVGSTGSPLHF. The CDR3 coding sequence is TGTGCCAGCAGTTTAGTAGGGTCCACTGGGTCACCCCTCCACTTT.

This clonotype was seen at least ten times. The rearrangement uses TRBV19 and TRBJ2-1; 8 bases are shared with TRBD2. Germline loops: CDR1 LNHDA, CDR2 SQIVND (reference sequence). V lost 8 bases, J lost 8 bases, and 20 bases stayed unmatched. The CDR3 sequence is 17 residues long. This chain's CDR3 is CASSAFVAGLPKDEQFF. The DNA for the CDR3 is TGTGCCAGTTCAGCATTTGTAGCGGGATTACCCAAGGATGAGCAGTTCTTC.